The 23 T cell receptor beta chains reported below all come from one sample, sequenced in a study of identical twins (TCRdb year 2016). Receptor libraries were prepared by 5' RACE. TCRdb shows the sequencer as Illumina HiSeq 2000. TCRdb passed the public sequencing reads through fastp at Q25 and MiXCR, retaining productive beta sequences. Duplicate CDR3 protein sequences are folded into a single record with the most common DNA and genes. The table for this sample lists fewer than 250,000 distinct CDR3 sequences; roughly 7% of them were counted only once. The ten top clones hold 3.5% to 4% of the sample. These data also formed part of another study, on yellow fever vaccine responses in identical twins.

Sequencing was performed on memory (CD45RO+) T cells sorted from blood. Read against the paper, the sample's cell subset or site label means: CD45RO+ enriched T cells. These receptors were taken from a woman younger than 35 in good health.

This clonotype showed up many times. This rearrangement joins TRBV9 to TRBJ2-5; 9 nucleotides agree with TRBD2. Germline CDR1 is SGDLS and CDR2 is YYNGEE. The CDR3 totals 18 residues. Losses at the gene ends were 3 bases for V and 5 bases for J; bases not matched to a gene: 17. DNA for the CDR3: TGTGCCAGCAGCGGGACAGCGGGGGGTTCCTCGTTGGGGGAGACCCAGTACTTC. Translated: CASSGTAGGSSLGETQYF.

This clonotype was counted at least ten times. This chain joins TRBV4-1 and TRBJ2-7; possible D gene TRBD1, 6 bases. The CDR3 runs to 15 residues. Germline V lookup: CDR1 MGHRA, CDR2 YSYEKL. V lost 0 bases, J lost 3 bases, and 12 bases lay in between. The CDR3 sequence: CASSQEWLRGYEQYV. The DNA of the CDR3 is TGCGCCAGCAGCCAAGAATGGCTCAGGGGCTACGAGCAGTACGTC.

This clonotype was seen more than once but under ten times. The chain has TRBV20-1 and TRBJ2-1, with D hard to call. V was cut by 5 bases and J by 6 bases, with 11 bases left in between. Germline assignment: CDR1 DFQATT and CDR2 SNEGSKA (reference sequence). This CDR3 comprises 12 residues. The CDR3 here is CSALPQSNEQFF. For the CDR3, the DNA is TGCAGTGCTTTACCCCAGAGCAATGAGCAGTTCTTC.

Only a few counts were recorded for this clonotype. V gene TRBV20-1 combines with J gene TRBJ2-7; the match to TRBD2 covers 7 bases. CDR3 length equals 12 residues. In germline, CDR1 is DFQATT, CDR2 SNEGSKA (reference sequence). After removal of 3 bases from V and 3 bases from J, the junction contained 2 bases not matched to a gene. For the CDR3, the DNA is TGCAGTGCTAGGGGGGAGGGCTACGAGCAGTACTTC. Its translation is CSARGEGYEQYF.

This clonotype came up many times. The chain recombines TRBV6-1 with TRBJ2-3; TRBD2 matches at 14 bases. This CDR3 spans 17 amino acids. Germline V gene sequence: CDR1 MNHNS, CDR2 SASEGT. V was clipped by 5 bases and J by 6 bases; unmatched bases: 10. The CDR3 region is CASSRRGLAGVGDTQYF. The CDR3 DNA follows: TGTGCCAGCAGTCGCAGGGGACTAGCGGGAGTCGGGGATACGCAGTATTTT.

The sample holds many counts of this clonotype. V is TRBV4-1 and J is TRBJ2-2; the match to TRBD1 covers 10 bases. This CDR3 contains 17 residues. With 0 bases clipped from V and 6 bases from J, the junction kept 7 bases outside the gene matches. The germline V gene has CDR1 MGHRA and CDR2 YSYEKL. As DNA, the CDR3 is TGCGCCAGCAGCCAAGACCCGGGACAGGGGATCTCCGGGGAGCTGTTTTTT. The encoded protein is CASSQDPGQGISGELFF.

The gene calls are TRBV28 and TRBJ2-3, with D perhaps TRBD1 (6 bases). Trimming left V 0 bases short and J 2 bases short, with 12 bases between. Germline lookup yields CDR1 MDHEN and CDR2 SYDVKM. The CDR3 totals 16 residues. The CDR3 nucleotides are TGTGCCAGCAGTTTATGGCAGGGGAAGCTCACAGATACGCAGTATTTT. Its protein is CASSLWQGKLTDTQYF. Filled out from reference TRBV28 and TRBJ2-3, the complete variable domain reads DVKVTQSSRYLVKRTGEKVFLECVQDMDHENMFWYRQDPGLGLRLIYFSYDVKMKEKGDIPEGYSVSREKKERFSLILESASTNQTSMYLCASSLWQGKLTDTQYFGPGTRLTVL.

This clonotype has a count of ten or more. Relative to the germline gene, one junction end is altered; a read error may explain this. The chain recombines TRBV20-1 with TRBJ2-1; 7 nucleotides line up with TRBD1. Germline assignment: CDR1 DFQATT and CDR2 SNEGSKA (reference sequence). This CDR3 is 14 amino acids long. CDR3 amino acids: CSARGTATYNEQFF. The CDR3 coding sequence is TGCAGTGCCAGAGGGACAGCAACCTACAATGAGCAGTTCTTC.

There are many counts of this clonotype. The J gene is TRBJ1-5, the V gene TRBV7-9, with TRBD1 identical over 8 bases. Germline V lookup: CDR1 SEHNR, CDR2 FQNEAQ (reference sequence). This CDR3 has 15 residues. After removal of 5 bases from V and 2 bases from J, the junction contained 5 bases not matched to a gene. In nucleotides, the CDR3 is TGTGCCAGCAGCGACGACAGGGGAGGCAATCAGCCCCAGCATTTT. Protein sequence: CASSDDRGGNQPQHF.

In this sample, this clonotype turned up many times. The chain employs TRBV20-1 and TRBJ2-1; TRBD2 matches 10 bases. The germline gives CDR1 DFQATT, CDR2 SNEGSKA (reference sequence). CDR3 length: 15 amino acids. The junction had 6 bases not matched to a gene; V was cut back by 1 base and J by 6 bases. CDR3 sequence reads: CSARVNSGRSNEQFF. The CDR3 region has the DNA TGCAGTGCTAGAGTTAATAGCGGGAGGTCCAATGAGCAGTTCTTC.

This chain connects TRBV10-2 to TRBJ2-3; D perhaps matches TRBD2 (5 bases). The CDR3 extends over 16 amino acids. Germline values: CDR1 WSHSY, CDR2 SAAADI. Trimming shortened V by 6 bases and J by 2 bases, and 18 bases separated the two germline ends. The CDR3: CASSDPGVGVTDTQYF. CDR3 sequence (DNA): TGCGCCAGCAGCGATCCCGGGGTCGGGGTCACAGATACGCAGTATTTT.

This clonotype was found many times. The rearrangement joins TRBV3-1 to TRBJ1-1; tentative D call: TRBD1 (5 bases). The V gene lost 0 bases and the J gene lost 8 bases, with 22 bases spanning the gap. The CDR3 is 17 residues long. Germline V gene lookup returns CDR1 LGHDT and CDR2 YNNKEL (reference sequence). The CDR3 sequence is CASSQEWGSGRSSEAFF. The CDR3 DNA reads as TGTGCCAGCAGCCAAGAATGGGGTTCGGGGCGGTCTTCGGAAGCTTTCTTT. The variable domain in full, completed from reference TRBV3-1 and TRBJ1-1, reads DTAVSQTPKYLVTQMGNDKSIKCEQNLGHDTMYWYKQDSKKFLKIMFSYNNKELIINETVPNRFSPKSPDKAHLNLHINSLELGDSAVYFCASSQEWGSGRSSEAFFGQGTRLTVV.

In this sample, this clonotype turned up a few times. The chain recombines TRBV6-1 with TRBJ2-1, with D perhaps TRBD1 (6 bases). Germline CDR1 and CDR2: MNHNS and SASEGT. CDR3 length: 14 amino acids. V dropped 6 bases and J dropped 2 bases, with 11 bases sitting between them. CDR3 DNA sequence: TGTGCCAGCAGAGAAACAGGGCCCTACAATGAGCAGTTCTTC. The encoded protein is CASRETGPYNEQFF.

This clonotype was counted between two and nine times. This sequence joins TRBV3-1 and TRBJ2-1; 9 nucleotides align to TRBD1. The germline V gene encodes CDR1 LGHDT and CDR2 YNNKEL (reference sequence). This CDR3 comprises 15 residues. V trimming: 4 bases; J trimming: 1 base; junction bases outside the gene matches: 2. Written as DNA, the CDR3 is TGTGCCAGCAGCCGGGACAGGGCGTCCTACAATGAGCAGTTCTTC. It specifies CASSRDRASYNEQFF.

This clonotype was seen more than once but under ten times. This rearrangement joins TRBV10-3 to TRBJ2-2, with TRBD1 identical over 9 bases. The germline V gene encodes CDR1 ENHRY and CDR2 SYGVKD. This CDR3 has 14 amino acids. The J segment lost 2 bases and the V segment lost 10 bases, leaving 5 bases of the junction unmatched. CDR3 amino acids: CATTGGANTGELFF. CDR3 bases: TGTGCCACAACAGGGGGCGCAAACACCGGGGAGCTGTTTTTT.

This rearrangement joins TRBV5-6 to TRBJ1-6, with unresolved D. CDR3 size: 15 residues. From germline, CDR1 is SGHDT and CDR2 YYEEEE. Trimming left V 1 base short and J 6 bases short, with 11 bases between. CDR3 sequence: CASSLLGLSNSPLHF. CDR3 in DNA: TGTGCCAGCAGCTTGTTAGGGCTAAGTAATTCACCCCTCCACTTT.

This clonotype was counted ten times or more. The gene calls are TRBV28 and TRBJ2-1, with TRBD2 matching over 14 bases. Germline loops: CDR1 MDHEN, CDR2 SYDVKM. The CDR3 runs 15 residues. J was trimmed by 8 bases and V by 6 bases; bases with no gene match: 6. The CDR3 sequence: CASRIGLAGGDEQFF. CDR3 nucleotide sequence: TGTGCCAGCAGAATAGGACTAGCGGGGGGCGATGAGCAGTTCTTC.

The chain recombines TRBV5-1 with TRBJ2-3; tentatively, D is TRBD2 (6 bases). The CDR3 runs 16 residues. Germline-derived CDR1 and CDR2 are SGHRS and YFSETQ. V was clipped by 0 bases and J by 4 bases, with 15 bases between them. CDR3 residues: CASSLEGRGPADTQYF. As DNA, the CDR3 is TGCGCCAGCAGCTTGGAAGGGCGGGGACCCGCAGATACGCAGTATTTT.

The chain couples TRBV11-1 to TRBJ2-7; TRBD2 matches at 11 bases. Germline assignment: CDR1 SGHAT and CDR2 FQDESV (reference sequence). Trimming removed 0 bases from V and 3 bases from J; junction bases left unmatched: 10. The CDR3 spans 18 residues. Here the CDR3 DNA reads TGTGCCAGCAGCTTAGCCCCGCGTCGACTAGCGGGGAACTACGAGCAGTACTTC. Translating gives CASSLAPRRLAGNYEQYF.

This clonotype was seen a handful of times. The chain links TRBV29-1 to TRBJ1-5, with D perhaps TRBD1 (5 bases). V gave up 4 bases and J gave up 4 bases, with 11 bases separating them. Germline V gives CDR1 SQVTM, CDR2 ANQGSEA. This CDR3 has 13 residues. This CDR3 is CSVAQGLNQPQHF. CDR3 coding DNA: TGCAGCGTTGCGCAGGGATTAAATCAGCCCCAGCATTTT.

This clonotype was seen only a few times. This rearrangement joins TRBV6-1 to TRBJ2-7, with TRBD2 matching 9 bases. The V segment lost 4 bases and the J segment 2 bases; nucleotides outside the gene matches: 9. Germline V gene sequence: CDR1 MNHNS, CDR2 SASEGT. The CDR3 is 16 residues long. The CDR3 loop reads CASSGNERGAAYEQYF. CDR3 bases: TGTGCCAGCAGTGGTAACGAGCGGGGGGCTGCCTACGAGCAGTACTTC.

This clonotype was recorded a few times. The chain is built from TRBV12-3 or TRBV12-4 and TRBJ2-7; 7 nucleotides align to TRBD2. The trim removed 8 bases at V and 6 bases at J, leaving 10 bases unmatched. The CDR3 contains 13 residues. CDR3 in amino acids: CASRASGFGEQYF. The CDR3 nucleotides read TGTGCCAGCCGGGCTAGCGGTTTTGGCGAGCAGTACTTC.

This clonotype was seen at least ten times. The gene calls are TRBV12-3 or TRBV12-4 and TRBJ1-1; no reliable D call. CDR3 size: 12 residues. The germline V and J ends were trimmed by 3 bases and 6 bases, with 8 bases remaining between them. The CDR3, as DNA: TGTGCCAGCAGTTTCAGTGGAGCTGAAGCTTTCTTT. Its translation is CASSFSGAEAFF.